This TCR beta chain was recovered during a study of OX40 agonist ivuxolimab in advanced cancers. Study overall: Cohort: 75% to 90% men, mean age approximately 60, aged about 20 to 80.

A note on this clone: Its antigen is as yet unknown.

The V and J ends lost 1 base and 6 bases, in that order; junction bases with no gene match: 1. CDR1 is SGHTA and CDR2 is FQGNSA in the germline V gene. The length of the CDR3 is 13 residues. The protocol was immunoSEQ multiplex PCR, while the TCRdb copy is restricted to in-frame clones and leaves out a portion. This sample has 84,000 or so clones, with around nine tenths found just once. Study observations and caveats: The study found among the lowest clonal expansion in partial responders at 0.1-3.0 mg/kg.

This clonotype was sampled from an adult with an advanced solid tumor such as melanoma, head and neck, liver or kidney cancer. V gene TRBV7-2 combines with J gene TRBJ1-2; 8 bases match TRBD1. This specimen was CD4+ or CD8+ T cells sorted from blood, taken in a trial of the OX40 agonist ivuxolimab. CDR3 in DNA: TGTGCCAGCAGCTTAGGGACAGGGAATGGCTACACCTTC. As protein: CASSLGTGNGYTF.